This TCR beta chain was obtained from a study of Tregs in tolerant kidney transplant recipients. The study's findings and limits: No direct test of biological reproducibility was done here. Nucleotide sequences could not be compared across some patients' samples due to primer changes. Few patients were studied, so findings need validation in larger groups.

Related graft donors supplied nonmyeloablative bone marrow transplants, and mixed chimerism was transient. Unstimulated regulatory T cells (CD4+CD25+CD127-), CD4+CD25- non-regulatory cells, CD4 and CD8 cells were FACS-sorted from thawed PBMCs. V was pared by 5 bases and J by 4 bases, with 5 bases of the junction left unmatched. The CDR3 length is 14 residues. Germline CDR1 MNHNS, CDR2 SASEGT. The table came from immunoSEQ multiplex PCR; TCRdb's copy has only in-frame clones and leaves some out. The repertoire consists of about 81,000 clones, with roughly 91% occurring once and the leading ten covering roughly 1.5%. Regarding this clone: Its antigen is not known.

The input for sequencing was CD4+ T cells from blood (PBMCs), taken 24 months after the transplant. The origin of this receptor is a human patient who received a combined kidney and bone marrow transplant. The graft donor may account for some of the T cells. V gene TRBV6-1 combines with J gene TRBJ2-5, with 9 nucleotides matching TRBD1. As DNA, the CDR3 is TGTGCCAGCAGTCGGACAGGGGTCGTAGAGACCCAGTACTTC. As protein: CASSRTGVVETQYF.